The sequence of this TCR beta chain was determined in a study of vaccination effects on CD4 cells after COVID-19. Overall study context: Either the mRNA-1273 or the BNT162b2 vaccine was given to participants as two doses.

Study findings and constraints: Few convalescent patients were included, and no early post-infection timepoints were sampled.

About this clone: As yet, its antigen is unknown.

From germline, CDR1 is MGHDK and CDR2 SYGVNS. This CDR3 comprises 13 residues. Trimming removed 4 bases at V and 3 bases at J, with 4 bases between. Sequencing was performed with immunoSEQ multiplex PCR; in TCRdb, only in-frame clones are kept and a portion is missing. The sample contains 30,000 or so clones, roughly 63% of which appear only once. Antigen-specific CD4+ T cell clonotypes were called by their expansion after viral peptide-pool culture in ViraFEST. Upon completion of 10 days in culture, CD4+ T cells were isolated. Wells of around 2 million PBMC each were grown with approximately 10 IU/ml IL-2 and roughly 9.2 ug/ml peptides.

The sequence was collected from a human donor who received a COVID-19 vaccine. The rearrangement joins TRBV25-1 to TRBJ1-6; the D is unclear. Specimen: CD4+ T cells from PBMCs cultured with HCoV-229E spike peptides, collected before COVID-19 vaccination. The CDR3 bases are TGTGCCAGCAGTGGAATCTATAATTCACCCCTCCACTTT. It specifies CASSGIYNSPLHF.